The 27 T cell receptor beta chains reported below all come from one sample, sequenced in a study of ipilimumab plus nivolumab after autologous stem cell transplantation. The method was immunoSEQ multiplex PCR; TCRdb's version includes in-frame clones alone and lacks a portion of them. Of over 75,000 clones detected, 75% to 85% appear once; the ten largest clones hold roughly 2.2%. The sequences come from PBMCs, collected in a trial of ipilimumab plus nivolumab as post-transplant consolidation. These receptor sequences come from a male donor with diffuse large B-cell lymphoma.

There are a few counts of this clone. The V gene is TRBV20-1, the J gene TRBJ1-2; the D is unclear. V gave up 4 bases and J gave up 2 bases, with 5 bases separating them. Germline CDR1 reads DFQATT; CDR2 reads SNEGSKA (reference sequence). The CDR3 consists of 11 residues. This chain's CDR3 is CSANTNYGYTF. For the CDR3, the DNA is TGCAGTGCTAACACAAACTATGGCTACACCTTC.

The chain joins TRBV5-1 to TRBJ1-1; D remains ambiguous. The CDR3 spans 15 residues. Trimming removed 0 bases from V and 0 bases from J, with 9 bases in between. CDR1 SGHRS and CDR2 YFSETQ come from the germline V gene. The CDR3 DNA follows: TGCGCCAGCAGCTTGGACGGAAGCATGAACACTGAAGCTTTCTTT. Its protein product is CASSLDGSMNTEAFF. Variable domain in full (rest from reference TRBV5-1 and TRBJ1-1): KAGVTQTPRYLIKTRGQQVTLSCSPISGHRSVSWYQQTPGQGLQFLFEYFSETQRNKGNFPGRFSGRQFSNSRSEMNVSTLELGDSALYLCASSLDGSMNTEAFFGQGTRLTVV.

This chain uses TRBV29-1 with TRBJ2-5, with 13 bases lining up with TRBD2. The germline gives CDR1 SQVTM, CDR2 ANQGSEA. J gave up 3 bases and V 2 bases, and 12 bases lay outside the gene matches. There are 18 residues in the CDR3. CDR3 sequence: CSVERGTGGLAGKETQYF. The CDR3 DNA sequence: TGCAGCGTTGAAAGGGGAACAGGGGGACTAGCGGGAAAAGAGACCCAGTACTTC.

This chain links TRBV30 with TRBJ2-1; 8 bases are shared with TRBD2. J was trimmed by 8 bases and V by 3 bases; bases with no gene match: 9. The CDR3 runs to 14 residues. Germline lookup yields CDR1 GTSNPN and CDR2 SVGIG (reference sequence). CDR3 sequence reads: CAWSHGGVAHEQFF. DNA of the CDR3: TGTGCCTGGAGCCACGGGGGGGTCGCCCATGAGCAGTTCTTC.

V usage is TRBV9 and J usage is TRBJ2-2; the D is unclear. Germline assignment: CDR1 SGDLS and CDR2 YYNGEE. The ends were cut back, 2 bases at V and 1 base at J, with 9 bases in the middle. The CDR3 is 15 residues long. CDR3 in amino acids: CASSVDILNTGELFF. The CDR3 region has the DNA TGTGCCAGCAGCGTGGATATCCTGAACACCGGGGAGCTGTTTTTT.

The rearrangement uses TRBV5-4 and TRBJ2-4; D is possibly TRBD1 or TRBD2 (5 bases each). CDR1 and CDR2 (germline): SGHNT, YYREEE (reference sequence). CDR3 length: 16 amino acids. Trimming removed 4 bases at V and 3 bases at J, with 17 bases between. The CDR3 loop reads CASSERRQGVKNIQYF. CDR3 in DNA: TGTGCCAGCAGCGAAAGACGGCAGGGAGTCAAAAACATTCAGTACTTC.

This chain uses TRBV5-1 with TRBJ1-2; D remains unclear. The CDR3 is 15 amino acids. Germline CDR1 and CDR2: SGHRS and YFSETQ. Trimming left V 3 bases short and J 0 bases short, with 12 bases between. CDR3 sequence: CASSSPTRPNYGYTF. DNA for the CDR3: TGCGCCAGCAGCTCCCCGACAAGACCTAACTATGGCTACACCTTC.

The chain is built from TRBV4-3 and TRBJ2-3, with D possibly matching TRBD2 (5 bases). CDR3 length: 14 amino acids. Looked up from germline, CDR1 is LGHNA and CDR2 is YSLEER. V gave up 0 bases and J gave up 7 bases, with 11 bases separating them. Written as DNA, the CDR3 is TGCGCCAGCAGCCAAGACCGGGGTTCTAATACGCAGTATTTT. It encodes CASSQDRGSNTQYF.

V usage is TRBV27 and J usage is TRBJ1-5; 7 nucleotides match TRBD1. Germline CDR1 and CDR2: MNHEY and SMNVEV (reference sequence). Germline trimming cut 5 bases from V and 5 bases from J; bases unmatched to any gene: 9. This CDR3 region has 15 residues. CDR3 bases: TGTGCCAGCAGTATCAACCGGGACAGCGATCAGCCCCAGCATTTT. Its protein is CASSINRDSDQPQHF.

V gene TRBV4-3 combines with J gene TRBJ2-5, with D possibly called TRBD1 or TRBD2 (5 bases each). This CDR3 is built from 14 residues. With 3 bases removed from V and 13 bases from J, the gap between germline ends came to 21 bases. Germline lookup yields CDR1 LGHNA and CDR2 YSLEER. In DNA, the CDR3 is TGCGCCAGCAGCCAGAATTCCGGGACCTCCTCCCCGTACTTC. This codes for CASSQNSGTSSPYF.

The genes are TRBV5-6 and TRBJ2-7, with 10 bases lining up with TRBD1. Trimming at V came to 3 bases and at J to 4 bases, leaving 4 bases not matched to a gene. This CDR3 is built from 14 residues. Germline-derived CDR1 and CDR2 are SGHDT and YYEEEE. The CDR3 DNA reads as TGTGCCAGCAGCTGGGGGACAGGGGCTTACGAGCAGTACTTC. Its protein is CASSWGTGAYEQYF. Looking up the rest from reference TRBV5-6 and TRBJ2-7 gives the full variable domain: DAGVTQSPTHLIKTRGQQVTLRCSPKSGHDTVSWYQQALGQGPQFIFQYYEEEERQRGNFPDRFSGHQFPNYSSELNVNALLLGDSALYLCASSWGTGAYEQYFGPGTRLTVT.

This clone was found once. The chain employs TRBV5-1 and TRBJ1-1; 8 nucleotides agree with TRBD1. The CDR3 spans 16 residues. Germline trimming cut 4 bases from V and 1 base from J; bases unmatched to any gene: 9. The germline V gene encodes CDR1 SGHRS and CDR2 YFSETQ. CDR3 sequence: CASSDQGAPTNTEAFF. The CDR3 coding sequence is TGCGCCAGCAGCGATCAGGGGGCCCCAACGAACACTGAAGCTTTCTTT.

The gene calls are TRBV6-5 and TRBJ1-1; D is unclear. The CDR3 covers 14 residues. Germline-derived CDR1 and CDR2 are MNHEY and SVGAGI. Trimming removed 5 bases from V and 4 bases from J, with 14 bases in between. The chain's CDR3 is CASSPWEDGTEAFF. The CDR3 DNA reads TGTGCCAGCAGTCCCTGGGAGGACGGCACTGAAGCTTTCTTT.

This chain links TRBV5-4 with TRBJ1-2, with TRBD1 matching 12 bases. V trimming: 4 bases; J trimming: 3 bases; junction bases outside the gene matches: 10. There are 17 residues in the CDR3. CDR1 and CDR2 from the germline V gene are SGHNT and YYREEE (reference sequence). CDR3 bases: TGTGCCAGCAGCCGCTCCGGGACAGGGGGCTTGGACTATGGCTACACCTTC. Its protein is CASSRSGTGGLDYGYTF.

This clone was seen a handful of times. The V gene is TRBV7-9, the J gene TRBJ2-5; D is unclear. Trimming shortened V by 8 bases and J by 4 bases, and 8 bases separated the two germline ends. The CDR3 consists of 11 residues. The germline V gene encodes CDR1 SEHNR and CDR2 FQNEAQ (reference sequence). CDR3 nucleotide sequence: TGTGCCAGCGGGGTTGCAGAGACCCAGTACTTC. Amino acids: CASGVAETQYF.

The gene calls are TRBV6-1 and TRBJ1-1; D is ambiguous. The CDR3 sequence is 10 residues long. CDR1 MNHNS and CDR2 SASEGT come from the germline V gene. V dropped 9 bases and J dropped 0 bases, with 2 bases sitting between them. CDR3 nucleotide sequence: TGTGCCAGTTTGAACACTGAAGCTTTCTTT. Translated, it gives CASLNTEAFF.

The chain is built from TRBV11-2 and TRBJ2-1; TRBD2 matches at 13 bases. Germline loops: CDR1 SGHAT, CDR2 FQNNGV. V dropped 5 bases and J dropped 6; count of bases not matched to a gene: 4. This CDR3 has 15 residues. CDR3 sequence: CASSRLAGGLNEQFF. For the CDR3, the DNA is TGTGCCAGCAGCCGACTAGCGGGGGGACTCAATGAGCAGTTCTTC.

The chain combines TRBV10-1 with TRBJ2-3; 10 bases map to TRBD2. The length of the CDR3 is 18 residues. Germline V gene data show CDR1 as WNHNN and CDR2 as SYGVQD (reference sequence). J lost 6 bases, V lost 3 bases, and 15 bases had no gene match. Here the CDR3 reads CASSDAGLAKVQGDTQYF. CDR3 bases: TGCGCCAGCAGTGACGCGGGACTAGCGAAGGTCCAGGGGGATACGCAGTATTTT.

This clone was counted a single time. This sequence joins TRBV18 and TRBJ2-2; no clear D. V was trimmed by 7 bases and J by 0 bases, leaving 12 bases between them. This CDR3 has 15 residues. The germline CDR1 and CDR2 sequences are KGHSH and LQKENI. The CDR3: CASFLADANTGELFF. In nucleotides, the CDR3 is TGTGCCAGCTTTCTGGCCGACGCGAACACCGGGGAGCTGTTTTTT. Supplemented by reference TRBV18 and TRBJ2-2, the full variable domain reads NAGVMQNPRHLVRRRGQEARLRCSPMKGHSHVYWYRQLPEEGLKFMVYLQKENIIDESGMPKERFSAEFPKEGPSILRIQQVVRGDSAAYFCASFLADANTGELFFGEGSRLTVL.

As DNA, the CDR3 is TGTGCCAGCAGTTCCACGACAGACTACTATGTTAGCTACACCTTC. The encoded protein is CASSSTTDYYVSYTF. The J gene is TRBJ1-2, the V gene TRBV6-5; possible D gene TRBD1, 5 bases. The CDR3 is 15 residues long. The ends were cut back, 4 bases at V and 9 bases at J, with 21 bases in the middle. CDR1 and CDR2 (germline): MNHEY, SVGAGI.

The chain employs TRBV7-2 and TRBJ2-5, with 7 bases matching TRBD1. CDR3 length equals 14 residues. Looked up from germline, CDR1 is SGHTA and CDR2 is FQGNSA. Trimming cost V 5 bases and J 2 bases; bases outside gene matches: 5. Here the CDR3 DNA reads TGTGCCAGCAGCGCCCCGGACAGGCAAGAGACCCAGTACTTC. Amino acids: CASSAPDRQETQYF.

The chain combines TRBV5-1 with TRBJ2-5, with D unresolved. The germline V gene has CDR1 SGHRS and CDR2 YFSETQ. V was cut by 0 bases and J by 5 bases, with 14 bases left in between. This CDR3 region has 15 residues. In nucleotides, the CDR3 is TGCGCCAGCAGCTTGGCCGACCAAGCAGCGGAGACCCAGTACTTC. This gives the protein CASSLADQAAETQYF.

V is TRBV5-6 and J is TRBJ2-7; D is ambiguous. Looked up from germline, CDR1 is SGHDT and CDR2 is YYEEEE. The CDR3 spans 15 residues. V gave up 6 bases and J gave up 3 bases, with 19 bases separating them. The CDR3 region is CASNVWGSPNYEQYF. CDR3 DNA: TGTGCCAGCAATGTATGGGGTAGCCCAAACTACGAGCAGTACTTC.

As to this clone: Other nucleotide sequences in the sample specify the same CDR3. This chain joins TRBV18 and TRBJ1-1, with D possibly TRBD1 on 5 matching bases. The V and J ends lost 2 bases and 1 base respectively, with 8 bases between them. This CDR3 spans 14 amino acids. The germline V gene has CDR1 KGHSH and CDR2 LQKENI. In DNA form, the CDR3 reads TGTGCCAGCTCACCAGTGGGGGGGAACACTGAAGCTTTCTTT. It is translated as CASSPVGGNTEAFF.

The rearrangement uses TRBV5-1 and TRBJ1-2; D unresolved. Trimming left V 4 bases short and J 4 bases short, with 11 bases between. The CDR3 is made up of 13 amino acids. Germline V lookup: CDR1 SGHRS, CDR2 YFSETQ. CDR3 loop: CASSPGQTYGYTF. The CDR3 region has the DNA TGCGCCAGCAGCCCCGGGCAGACCTATGGCTACACCTTC.

DNA for the CDR3: TGTGCCACAACTCCGGGGAGTCTGAACACTGAAGCTTTCTTT. Its translation is CATTPGSLNTEAFF. The chain is built from TRBV7-9 and TRBJ1-1; D call uncertain. CDR1 is SEHNR and CDR2 is FQNEAQ in the germline V gene (reference sequence). V lost 10 bases to trimming and J lost 0 bases, with 15 bases between them. This CDR3 has 14 residues.

The chain links TRBV14 to TRBJ1-1; D perhaps matches TRBD1 (5 bases). The CDR3 loop spans 14 amino acids. Germline V gene lookup returns CDR1 SGHDN and CDR2 FVKESK. V dropped 0 bases and J dropped 11 bases, with 16 bases sitting between them. CDR3 coding DNA: TGTGCCAGCAGCCAAGATTTTTCGGCAGGGTCGGCTTTCTTT. Translating gives CASSQDFSAGSAFF.